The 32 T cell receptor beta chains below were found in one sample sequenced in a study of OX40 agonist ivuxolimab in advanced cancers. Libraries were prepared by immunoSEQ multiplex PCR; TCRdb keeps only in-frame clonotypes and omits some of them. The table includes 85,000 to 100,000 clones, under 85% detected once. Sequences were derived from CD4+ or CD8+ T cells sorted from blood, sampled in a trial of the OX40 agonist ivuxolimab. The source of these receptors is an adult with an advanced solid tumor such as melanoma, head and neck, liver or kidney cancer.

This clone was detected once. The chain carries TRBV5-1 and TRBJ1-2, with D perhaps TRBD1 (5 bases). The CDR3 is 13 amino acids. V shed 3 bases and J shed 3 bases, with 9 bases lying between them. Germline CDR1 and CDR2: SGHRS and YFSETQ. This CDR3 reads CASSSETDYGYTF. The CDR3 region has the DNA TGCGCCAGCAGCTCGGAGACAGACTATGGCTACACCTTC.

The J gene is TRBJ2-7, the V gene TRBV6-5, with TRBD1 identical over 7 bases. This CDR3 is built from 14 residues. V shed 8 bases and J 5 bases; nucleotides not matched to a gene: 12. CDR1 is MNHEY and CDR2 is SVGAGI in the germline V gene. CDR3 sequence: CASGPPGQNHEQYF. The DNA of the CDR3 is TGTGCCAGCGGGCCACCGGGACAGAATCACGAGCAGTACTTC.

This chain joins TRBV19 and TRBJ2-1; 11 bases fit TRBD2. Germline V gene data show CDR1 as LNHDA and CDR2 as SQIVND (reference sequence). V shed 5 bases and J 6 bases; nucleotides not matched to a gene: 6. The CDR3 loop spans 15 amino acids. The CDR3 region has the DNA TGTGCCAGTAGTGTGGGGCTAGCGGGAGGCAATGAGCAGTTCTTC. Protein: CASSVGLAGGNEQFF.

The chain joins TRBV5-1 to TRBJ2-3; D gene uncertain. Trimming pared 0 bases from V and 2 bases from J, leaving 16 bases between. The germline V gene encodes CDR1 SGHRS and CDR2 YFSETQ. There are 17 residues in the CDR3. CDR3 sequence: CASSLGAITGPTDTQYF. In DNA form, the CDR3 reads TGCGCCAGCAGCTTGGGGGCCATTACGGGCCCCACAGATACGCAGTATTTT.

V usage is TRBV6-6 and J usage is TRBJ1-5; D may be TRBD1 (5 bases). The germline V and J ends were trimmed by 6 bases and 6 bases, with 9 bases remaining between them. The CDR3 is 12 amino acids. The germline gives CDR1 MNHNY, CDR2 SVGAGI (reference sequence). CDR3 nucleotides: TGTGCCAGCAGAGGGGAGGGTCAGCCCCAGCATTTT. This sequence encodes CASRGEGQPQHF.

CDR3 in DNA: TGCGCCAGCAGCCTAGGAGGTTACTACTATGGCTACACCTTC. It is translated as CASSLGGYYYGYTF. The gene calls are TRBV5-1 and TRBJ1-2; D not certain. The V end lost 4 bases, the J end lost 3 bases, and 13 bases lay between the germline ends. Germline values: CDR1 SGHRS, CDR2 YFSETQ. The CDR3 sequence is 14 residues long.

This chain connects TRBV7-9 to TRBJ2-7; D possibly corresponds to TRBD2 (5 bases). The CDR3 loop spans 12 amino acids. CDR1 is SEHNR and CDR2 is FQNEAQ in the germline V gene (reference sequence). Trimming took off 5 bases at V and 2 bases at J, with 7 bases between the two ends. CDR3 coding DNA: TGTGCCAGCAGCAGGACTCCCTACGAGCAGTACTTC. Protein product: CASSRTPYEQYF.

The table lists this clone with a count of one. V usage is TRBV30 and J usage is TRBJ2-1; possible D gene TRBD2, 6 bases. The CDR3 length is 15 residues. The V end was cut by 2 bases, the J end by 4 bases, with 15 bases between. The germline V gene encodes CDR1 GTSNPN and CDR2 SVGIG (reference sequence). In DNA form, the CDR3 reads TGTGCCTGGAGTCGAGCGGGTAAGACATACAATGAGCAGTTCTTC. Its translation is CAWSRAGKTYNEQFF. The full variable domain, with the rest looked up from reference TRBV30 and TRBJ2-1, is SQTIHQWPATLVQPVGSPLSLECTVEGTSNPNLYWYRQAAGRGLQLLFYSVGIGQISSEVPQNLSASRPQDRQFILSSKKLLLSDSGFYLCAWSRAGKTYNEQFFGPGTRLTVL.

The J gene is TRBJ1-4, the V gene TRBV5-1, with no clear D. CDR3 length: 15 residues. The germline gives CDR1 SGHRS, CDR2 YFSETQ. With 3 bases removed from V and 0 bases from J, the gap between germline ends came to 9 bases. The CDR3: CASSYLAATNEKLFF. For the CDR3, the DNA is TGCGCCAGCAGCTACCTAGCAGCAACTAATGAAAAACTGTTTTTT.

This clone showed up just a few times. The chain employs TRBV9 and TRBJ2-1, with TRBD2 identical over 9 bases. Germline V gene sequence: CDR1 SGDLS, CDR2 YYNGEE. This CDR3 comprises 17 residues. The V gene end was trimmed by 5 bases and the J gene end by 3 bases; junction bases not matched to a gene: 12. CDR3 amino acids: CASSAKPTSGYYNEQFF. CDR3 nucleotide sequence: TGTGCCAGCAGTGCAAAGCCGACTAGCGGTTACTACAATGAGCAGTTCTTC.

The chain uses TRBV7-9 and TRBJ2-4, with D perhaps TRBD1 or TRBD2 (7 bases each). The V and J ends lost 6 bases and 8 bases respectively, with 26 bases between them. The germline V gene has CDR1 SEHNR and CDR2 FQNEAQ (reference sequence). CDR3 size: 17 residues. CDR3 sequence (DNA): TGTGCCAGCAGACACCCCGACGATACGACAGGGAGGGACATTCAGTACTTC. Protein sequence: CASRHPDDTTGRDIQYF.

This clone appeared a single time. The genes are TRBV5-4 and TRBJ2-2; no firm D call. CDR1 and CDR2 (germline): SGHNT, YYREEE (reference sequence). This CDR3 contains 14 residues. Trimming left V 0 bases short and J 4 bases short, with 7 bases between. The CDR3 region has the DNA TGTGCCAGCAGCTTGGTAGAAGGCACCGGGGAGCTGTTTTTT. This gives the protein CASSLVEGTGELFF.

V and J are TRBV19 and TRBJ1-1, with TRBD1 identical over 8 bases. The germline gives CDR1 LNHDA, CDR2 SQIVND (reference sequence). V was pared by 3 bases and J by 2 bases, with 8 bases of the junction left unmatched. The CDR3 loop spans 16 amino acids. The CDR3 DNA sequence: TGTGCCAGTAGTATTTCAGGGGGCTGGAGAAACACTGAAGCTTTCTTT. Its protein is CASSISGGWRNTEAFF.

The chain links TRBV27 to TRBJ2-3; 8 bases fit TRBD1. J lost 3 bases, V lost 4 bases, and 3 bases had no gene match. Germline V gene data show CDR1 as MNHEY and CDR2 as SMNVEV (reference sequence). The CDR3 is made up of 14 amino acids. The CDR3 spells CASSWTGFTDTQYF. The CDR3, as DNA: TGTGCCAGCAGTTGGACAGGGTTTACAGATACGCAGTATTTT.

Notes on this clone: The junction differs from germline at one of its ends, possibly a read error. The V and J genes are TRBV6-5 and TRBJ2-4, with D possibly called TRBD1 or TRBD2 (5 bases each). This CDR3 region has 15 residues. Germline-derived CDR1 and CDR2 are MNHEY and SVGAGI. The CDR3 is CATSYMGVDKNIQYF. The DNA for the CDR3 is TGTGCCACCAGTTACATGGGGGTTGACAAAAACATTCAGTACTTC.

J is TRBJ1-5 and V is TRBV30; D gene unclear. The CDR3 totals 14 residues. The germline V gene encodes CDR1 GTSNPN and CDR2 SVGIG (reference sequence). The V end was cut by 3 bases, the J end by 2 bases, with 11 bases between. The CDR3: CAWSSVGGNQPQHF. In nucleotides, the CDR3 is TGTGCCTGGAGCAGTGTTGGGGGCAATCAGCCCCAGCATTTT.

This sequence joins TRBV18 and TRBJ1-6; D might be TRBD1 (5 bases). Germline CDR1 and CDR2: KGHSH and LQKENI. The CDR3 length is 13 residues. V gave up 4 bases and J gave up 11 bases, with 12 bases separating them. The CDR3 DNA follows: TGTGCCAGCTCACTTACAGGCGACCCACCCCTCCACTTT. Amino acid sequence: CASSLTGDPPLHF.

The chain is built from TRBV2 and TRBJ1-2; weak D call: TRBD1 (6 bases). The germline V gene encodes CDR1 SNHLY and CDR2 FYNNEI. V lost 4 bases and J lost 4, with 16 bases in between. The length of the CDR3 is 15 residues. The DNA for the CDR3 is TGTGCCAGCAGTGCTTTCCTCGGGGGCGTCTATGGCTACACCTTC. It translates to CASSAFLGGVYGYTF. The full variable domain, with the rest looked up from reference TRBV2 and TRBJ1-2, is EPEVTQTPSHQVTQMGQEVILRCVPISNHLYFYWYRQILGQKVEFLVSFYNNEISEKSEIFDDQFSVERPDGSNFTLKIRSTKLEDSAMYFCASSAFLGGVYGYTFGSGTRLTVV.

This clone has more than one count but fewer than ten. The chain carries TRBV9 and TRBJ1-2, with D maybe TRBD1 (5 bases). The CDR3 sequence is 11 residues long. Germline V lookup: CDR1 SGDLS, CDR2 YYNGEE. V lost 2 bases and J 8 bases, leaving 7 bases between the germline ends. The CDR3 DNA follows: TGTGCCAGCAGCGTCGGGACGGGCTACACCTTC. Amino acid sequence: CASSVGTGYTF.

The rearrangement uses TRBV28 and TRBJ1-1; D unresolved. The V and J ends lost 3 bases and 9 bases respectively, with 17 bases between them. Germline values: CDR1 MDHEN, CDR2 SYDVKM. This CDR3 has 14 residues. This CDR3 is CASSLGLGKRKAFF. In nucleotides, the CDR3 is TGTGCCAGCAGTTTGGGGTTAGGAAAAAGAAAAGCTTTCTTT.

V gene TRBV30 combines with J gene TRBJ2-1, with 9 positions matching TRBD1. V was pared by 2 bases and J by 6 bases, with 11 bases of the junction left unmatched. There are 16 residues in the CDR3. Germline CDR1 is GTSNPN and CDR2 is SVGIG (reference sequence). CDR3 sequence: CAWSTRGQGFANEQFF. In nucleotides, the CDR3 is TGTGCCTGGAGTACCCGGGGACAGGGTTTCGCCAATGAGCAGTTCTTC. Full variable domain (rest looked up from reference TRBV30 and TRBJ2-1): SQTIHQWPATLVQPVGSPLSLECTVEGTSNPNLYWYRQAAGRGLQLLFYSVGIGQISSEVPQNLSASRPQDRQFILSSKKLLLSDSGFYLCAWSTRGQGFANEQFFGPGTRLTVL.

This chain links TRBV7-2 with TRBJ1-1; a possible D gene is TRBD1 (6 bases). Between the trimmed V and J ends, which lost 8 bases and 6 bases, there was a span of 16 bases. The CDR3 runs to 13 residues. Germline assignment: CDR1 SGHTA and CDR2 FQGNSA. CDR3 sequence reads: CASSYGGQAEAFF. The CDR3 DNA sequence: TGTGCCAGCTCCTACGGGGGGCAAGCTGAAGCTTTCTTT.

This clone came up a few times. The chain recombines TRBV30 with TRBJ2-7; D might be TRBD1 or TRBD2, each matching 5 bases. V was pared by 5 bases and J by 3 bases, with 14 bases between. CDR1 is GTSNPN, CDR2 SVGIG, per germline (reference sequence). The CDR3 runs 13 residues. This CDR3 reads CAWGTWGVYEQYF. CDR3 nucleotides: TGTGCCTGGGGGACGTGGGGCGTCTACGAGCAGTACTTC.

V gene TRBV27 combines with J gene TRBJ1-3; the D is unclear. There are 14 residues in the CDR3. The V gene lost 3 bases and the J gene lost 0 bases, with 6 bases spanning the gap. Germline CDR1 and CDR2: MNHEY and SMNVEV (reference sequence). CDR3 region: CASSLFPSGNTIYF. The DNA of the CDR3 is TGTGCCAGCAGTTTGTTTCCCTCTGGAAACACCATATATTTT.

The CDR3 DNA reads as TGCGCCAGCAGCTTGCCAGGACAGAGCTCTGGAAACACCATATATTTT. Its protein is CASSLPGQSSGNTIYF. The V gene is TRBV5-1, the J gene TRBJ1-3; D is perhaps TRBD1 (6 bases). Trimming left V 1 base short and J 0 bases short, with 11 bases between. This CDR3 is 16 amino acids long. Germline V gene sequence: CDR1 SGHRS, CDR2 YFSETQ.

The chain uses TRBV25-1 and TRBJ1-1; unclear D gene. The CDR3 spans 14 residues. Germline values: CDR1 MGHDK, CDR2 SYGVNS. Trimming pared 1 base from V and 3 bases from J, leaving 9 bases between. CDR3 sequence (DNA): TGTGCCAGCAGTGAATTTGGGGAGTACACTGAAGCTTTCTTT. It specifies CASSEFGEYTEAFF.

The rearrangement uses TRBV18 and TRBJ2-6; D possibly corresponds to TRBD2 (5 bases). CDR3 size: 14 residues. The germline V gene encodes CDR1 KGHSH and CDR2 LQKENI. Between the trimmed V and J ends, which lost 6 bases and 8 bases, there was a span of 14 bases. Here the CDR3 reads CASSDLGGTNVLTF. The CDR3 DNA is TGTGCCAGCTCGGACTTAGGAGGAACCAACGTCCTGACTTTC.

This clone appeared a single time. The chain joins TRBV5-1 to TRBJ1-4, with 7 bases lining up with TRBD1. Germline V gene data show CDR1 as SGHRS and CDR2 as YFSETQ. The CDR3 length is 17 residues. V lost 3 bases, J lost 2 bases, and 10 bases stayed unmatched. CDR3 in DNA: TGCGCCAGCAGCTCAACCCAGGGGGACTTGACTAATGAAAAACTGTTTTTT. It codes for CASSSTQGDLTNEKLFF.

CDR3 in DNA: TGTGCCAGCAGCCCGGGACAGAGCTCCTACAATGAGCAGTTCTTC. This codes for CASSPGQSSYNEQFF. This chain joins TRBV11-3 and TRBJ2-1, with TRBD1 matching over 7 bases. V lost 5 bases, J lost 0 bases, and 4 bases stayed unmatched. The CDR3 spans 15 residues. The germline CDR1 and CDR2 sequences are SGHNT and YENEEA.

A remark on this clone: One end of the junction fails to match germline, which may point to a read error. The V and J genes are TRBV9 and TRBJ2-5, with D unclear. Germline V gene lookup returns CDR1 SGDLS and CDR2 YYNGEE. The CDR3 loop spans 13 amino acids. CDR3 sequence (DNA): TGTGCCAGCAGCGTGGGTAGGGAAGAGATCCAGTACTTC. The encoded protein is CASSVGREEIQYF.

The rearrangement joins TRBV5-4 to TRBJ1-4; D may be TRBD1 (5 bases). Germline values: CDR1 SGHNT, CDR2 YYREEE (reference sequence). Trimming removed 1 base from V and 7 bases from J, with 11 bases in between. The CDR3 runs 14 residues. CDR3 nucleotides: TGTGCCAGCAGCTTGCGGGGCAGTTTTGAAAAACTGTTTTTT. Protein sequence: CASSLRGSFEKLFF.

The CDR3 DNA sequence: TGTGCCAGCAGCCCGGAAGATACGCAGTATTTT. Protein product: CASSPEDTQYF. The chain links TRBV2 to TRBJ2-3; D uncertain. Germline loops: CDR1 SNHLY, CDR2 FYNNEI. Trimming stripped 6 bases from V and 5 bases from J, with 6 bases between. This CDR3 has 11 amino acids.